A single sample gave rise to the 18 T cell receptor beta chains below, sequenced in a study of early T cells in non-severe SARS-CoV-2 infection. One entry per CDR3 protein, called by TCRdb with MiXCR from the 5' RACE reads. Among roughly 75,000 distinct CDR3 sequences listed, 8.5% to 10% were seen once. Source material: whole blood. The receptors here all came from an adult who was a healthcare worker with PCR-confirmed SARS-CoV-2 infection or an uninfected control (not recorded which).

V usage is TRBV28 and J usage is TRBJ2-3, with 8 positions matching TRBD2. The CDR3 loop spans 14 amino acids. Germline values: CDR1 MDHEN, CDR2 SYDVKM. V lost 2 bases, J lost 4 bases, and 2 bases stayed unmatched. The CDR3 here is CASSLDGRADTQYF. For the CDR3, the DNA is TGTGCCAGCAGTTTAGACGGGAGGGCAGATACGCAGTATTTT.

The genes are TRBV6-5 and TRBJ2-3; 10 bases are shared with TRBD2. The CDR3 is 14 residues long. The germline V gene encodes CDR1 MNHEY and CDR2 SVGAGI. J was trimmed by 4 bases and V by 2 bases; bases with no gene match: 0. The CDR3 sequence is CASSYSGGADTQYF. The CDR3, as DNA: TGTGCCAGCAGTTACAGCGGGGGGGCAGATACGCAGTATTTT.

The table lists this clonotype with a few counts. CDR3 region: CASSETGVRNEQFF. CDR3 nucleotide sequence: TGCGCCAGCAGTGAGACAGGGGTACGGAATGAGCAGTTCTTC. The V and J genes are TRBV10-2 and TRBJ2-1; 7 bases are shared with TRBD1. V gave up 2 bases and J gave up 7 bases; unmatched junction bases: 5. CDR1 and CDR2 (germline): WSHSY, SAAADI. The CDR3 contains 14 residues.

This clonotype showed up many times. The chain has TRBV6-6 and TRBJ2-7, with a tentative D call TRBD2 (5 bases). The CDR3 length is 15 residues. The ends were cut back, 8 bases at V and 0 bases at J, with 17 bases in the middle. Germline CDR1 and CDR2: MNHNY and SVGAGI (reference sequence). CDR3 nucleotides: TGTGCCAGCGTCCGGGATGGCGGTAACTCCTACGAGCAGTACTTC. It specifies CASVRDGGNSYEQYF.

This clonotype was detected ten times or more. Written as DNA, the CDR3 is TGTGCCAGCAGCCGAAGGCAGGGGAATTCACCCCTCCACTTT. Translated, it gives CASSRRQGNSPLHF. The V and J genes are TRBV3-1 and TRBJ1-6; D possibly corresponds to TRBD1 (6 bases). The CDR3 length is 14 residues. Per germline, CDR1 LGHDT and CDR2 YNNKEL (reference sequence). Deletions cut 4 bases from V and 7 bases from J, with 11 bases between.

This rearrangement joins TRBV5-1 to TRBJ2-7, with 7 bases identical to TRBD2. The CDR3 has 16 amino acids. Germline trimming cut 0 bases from V and 3 bases from J; bases unmatched to any gene: 9. Germline V gives CDR1 SGHRS, CDR2 YFSETQ. The CDR3 is CASSLEASGVIYEQYF. CDR3 DNA sequence: TGCGCCAGCAGCTTGGAGGCTAGCGGAGTGATCTACGAGCAGTACTTC.

This clonotype has ten or more counts. The rearrangement joins TRBV30 to TRBJ2-7; the D gene could be TRBD1 or TRBD2 (5 bases each). The CDR3 spans 13 residues. Germline V gene data show CDR1 as GTSNPN and CDR2 as SVGIG (reference sequence). Trimming removed 2 bases from V and 7 bases from J, with 15 bases in between. CDR3 sequence: CAWSIGRPGEQYF. The CDR3 DNA follows: TGTGCCTGGAGTATAGGGAGACCAGGGGAGCAGTACTTC.

This clonotype was seen at least ten times. The chain carries TRBV2 and TRBJ2-5, with unresolved D. The CDR3 length is 14 residues. Germline V gene lookup returns CDR1 SNHLY and CDR2 FYNNEI. The V gene lost 2 bases and the J gene lost 4 bases, with 11 bases spanning the gap. The CDR3 bases are TGTGCCAGCAGTGAAAGGAGAGAGGTAGAGACCCAGTACTTC. Residues: CASSERREVETQYF.

The V gene is TRBV7-6, the J gene TRBJ2-1; D may be TRBD2 (5 bases). CDR3 length: 11 residues. Germline V gene lookup returns CDR1 SGHVS and CDR2 FNYEAQ. V was pared by 5 bases and J by 8 bases, with 7 bases between. The CDR3 region has the DNA TGTGCCAGCAGCCCCGGGGATGAGCAGTTCTTC. Its translation: CASSPGDEQFF. Based on the CDR3 plus reference TRBV7-6 and TRBJ2-1, the full variable domain is GAGVSQSPRYKVTKRGQDVALRCDPISGHVSLYWYRQALGQGPEFLTYFNYEAQQDKSGLPNDRFSAERPEGSISTLTIQRTEQRDSAMYRCASSPGDEQFFGPGTRLTVL.

This clonotype was picked up a small number of times. The chain uses TRBV7-9 and TRBJ1-4; TRBD1 aligns across 9 bases. J was trimmed by 7 bases and V by 3 bases; bases with no gene match: 3. Germline V gene lookup returns CDR1 SEHNR and CDR2 FQNEAQ (reference sequence). The CDR3 sequence is 14 residues long. The CDR3 nucleotides read TGTGCCAGCAGCTTCGAGACAGGGGGTGAAAAACTGTTTTTT. This encodes CASSFETGGEKLFF.

This clonotype was counted ten times or more. The chain uses TRBV6-6 and TRBJ1-5, with 12 bases fitting TRBD1. The CDR3 spans 12 residues. Trimming at V came to 10 bases and at J to 13 bases, leaving 8 bases not matched to a gene. Per germline, CDR1 MNHNY and CDR2 SVGAGI (reference sequence). The chain's CDR3 is CATGQGAATQHF. Here the CDR3 DNA reads TGTGCCACGGGACAGGGGGCGGCGACTCAGCATTTT.

This clonotype came up a few times. The rearrangement uses TRBV2 and TRBJ2-7; 8 nucleotides match TRBD1. The germline gives CDR1 SNHLY, CDR2 FYNNEI. The V and J ends lost 10 bases and 4 bases, in that order; junction bases with no gene match: 6. The CDR3 totals 12 residues. CDR3 nucleotides: TGTGCCACCCACAGGGGGGAGTACGAGCAGTACTTC. As protein: CATHRGEYEQYF.

This clonotype was observed a handful of times. The chain recombines TRBV28 with TRBJ2-3, with 9 bases aligning to TRBD2. Germline V lookup: CDR1 MDHEN, CDR2 SYDVKM. With 8 bases clipped from V and 7 bases from J, the junction kept 10 bases outside the gene matches. The CDR3 runs to 14 residues. CDR3 sequence (DNA): TGTGCCAGCCACCGGCGGGAGGGCCGGAATACGCAGTATTTT. Amino acids: CASHRREGRNTQYF.

The chain is built from TRBV7-8 and TRBJ1-3, with D possibly TRBD1 on 6 matching bases. Germline V gene sequence: CDR1 SGHVS, CDR2 FQNEAQ. V lost 2 bases to trimming and J lost 0 bases, with 8 bases between them. There are 15 residues in the CDR3. DNA for the CDR3: TGTGCCAGCAGCTTACAGGGGATCTCTGGAAACACCATATATTTT. Its translation is CASSLQGISGNTIYF.

This clonotype was recorded at least ten times. The chain links TRBV7-2 to TRBJ1-6; 7 positions match TRBD1. Germline V CDR1 and CDR2: SGHTA, FQGNSA. Unmatched junction bases numbered 5, after V lost 3 bases and J lost 6 bases. The CDR3 contains 15 residues. The CDR3 reads CASSFRDRSNSPLHF. Here the CDR3 DNA reads TGTGCCAGCAGCTTCCGGGACAGATCTAATTCACCCCTCCACTTT. Looking up the rest from reference TRBV7-2 and TRBJ1-6 gives the full variable domain: GAGVSQSPSNKVTEKGKDVELRCDPISGHTALYWYRQSLGQGLEFLIYFQGNSAPDKSGLPSDRFSAERTGGSVSTLTIQRTQQEDSAVYLCASSFRDRSNSPLHFGNGTRLTVT.

The genes are TRBV5-1 and TRBJ2-7, with D possibly matching TRBD1 (7 bases). V was shortened by 2 bases and J by 1 base, with 16 bases between the two germline ends. Germline-derived CDR1 and CDR2 are SGHRS and YFSETQ. There are 16 residues in the CDR3. DNA of the CDR3: TGCGCCAGCAGCTTTGGGAGACAGGGAGGTTCCTACGAGCAGTACTTC. Amino acids: CASSFGRQGGSYEQYF.

At least ten counts were recorded for this clonotype. This chain joins TRBV3-1 and TRBJ1-4; D not certain. V lost 0 bases and J lost 0, with 5 bases in between. The CDR3 runs 15 residues. Germline CDR1 LGHDT, CDR2 YNNKEL (reference sequence). The CDR3 DNA reads as TGTGCCAGCAGCCAAGAACCCACAACTAATGAAAAACTGTTTTTT. This gives the protein CASSQEPTTNEKLFF.

This clonotype was seen repeatedly, ten times or more. The V call is TRBV10-3, the J call TRBJ1-6; D is unresolved. V was pared by 2 bases and J by 7 bases, with 15 bases between. Germline CDR1 and CDR2: ENHRY and SYGVKD. The CDR3 consists of 16 residues. This CDR3 is CAISEISGRTNSPLHF. CDR3 nucleotide sequence: TGTGCCATCAGTGAGATATCGGGCAGGACCAATTCACCCCTCCACTTT.